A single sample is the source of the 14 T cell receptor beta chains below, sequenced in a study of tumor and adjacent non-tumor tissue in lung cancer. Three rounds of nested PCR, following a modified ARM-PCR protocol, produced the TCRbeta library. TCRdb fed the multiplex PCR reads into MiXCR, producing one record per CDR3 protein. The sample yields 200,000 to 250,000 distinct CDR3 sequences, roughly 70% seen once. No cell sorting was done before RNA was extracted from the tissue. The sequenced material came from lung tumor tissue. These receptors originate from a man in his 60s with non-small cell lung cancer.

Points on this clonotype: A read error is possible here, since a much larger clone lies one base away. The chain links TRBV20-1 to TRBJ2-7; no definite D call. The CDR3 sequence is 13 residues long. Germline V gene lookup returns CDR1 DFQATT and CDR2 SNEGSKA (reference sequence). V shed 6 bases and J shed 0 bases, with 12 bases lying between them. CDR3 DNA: TGCAGTGCCGAACCCGCCGGCTCCTACGAGCAGTACTTC. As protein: CSAEPAGSYEQYF.

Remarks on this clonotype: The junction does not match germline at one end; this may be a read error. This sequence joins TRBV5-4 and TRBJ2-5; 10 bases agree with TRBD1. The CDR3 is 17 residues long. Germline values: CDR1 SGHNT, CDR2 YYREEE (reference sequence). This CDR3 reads CVSSLGPTGGFGETQYF. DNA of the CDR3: TGTGTCAGCAGCTTGGGGCCGACAGGGGGCTTCGGGGAGACCCAGTACTTC.

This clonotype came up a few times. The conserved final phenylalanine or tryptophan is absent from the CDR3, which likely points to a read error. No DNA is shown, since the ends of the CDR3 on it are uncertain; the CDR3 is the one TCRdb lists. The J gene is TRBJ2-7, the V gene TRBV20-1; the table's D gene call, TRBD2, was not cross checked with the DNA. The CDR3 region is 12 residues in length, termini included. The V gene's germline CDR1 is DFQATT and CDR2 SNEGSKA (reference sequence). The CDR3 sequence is CSASGLSYEQYL.

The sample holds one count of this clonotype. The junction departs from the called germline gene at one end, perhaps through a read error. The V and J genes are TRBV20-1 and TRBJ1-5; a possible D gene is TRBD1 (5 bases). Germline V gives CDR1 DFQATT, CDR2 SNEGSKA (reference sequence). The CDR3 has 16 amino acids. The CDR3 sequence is CSARARTSHSKQPQHF. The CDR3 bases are TGCAGTGCTAGAGCTAGGACAAGCCATAGCAAACAGCCCCAGCATTTT.

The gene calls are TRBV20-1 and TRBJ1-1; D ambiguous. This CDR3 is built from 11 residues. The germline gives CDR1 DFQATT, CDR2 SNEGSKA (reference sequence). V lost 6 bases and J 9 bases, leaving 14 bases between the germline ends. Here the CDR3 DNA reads TGCAGTGCCCGAAATCTGGGTAAAGCTTTCTTT. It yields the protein CSARNLGKAFF.

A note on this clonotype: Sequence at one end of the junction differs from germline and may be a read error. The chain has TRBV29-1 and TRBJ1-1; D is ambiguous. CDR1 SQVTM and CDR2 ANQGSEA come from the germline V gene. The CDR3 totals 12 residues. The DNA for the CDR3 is TGCTGCGTTGTAGGTGGATCCGGTGAAGCTTTCTTT. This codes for CCVVGGSGEAFF.

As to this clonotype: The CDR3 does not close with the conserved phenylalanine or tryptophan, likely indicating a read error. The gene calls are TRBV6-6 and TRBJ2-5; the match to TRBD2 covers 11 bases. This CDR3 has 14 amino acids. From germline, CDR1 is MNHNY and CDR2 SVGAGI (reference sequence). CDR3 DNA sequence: TGTACCAGCAGATTAGCGGGGGGGCAAGAGACCCAGTACTAC. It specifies CTSRLAGGQETQYY.

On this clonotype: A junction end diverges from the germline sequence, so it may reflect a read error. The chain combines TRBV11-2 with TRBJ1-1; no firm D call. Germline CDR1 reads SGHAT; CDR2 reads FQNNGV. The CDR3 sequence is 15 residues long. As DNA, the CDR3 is TGTGCCAGCAGCTTAGATCCATCAGCGAACATTGAAGCTTTCTTT. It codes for CASSLDPSANIEAFF.

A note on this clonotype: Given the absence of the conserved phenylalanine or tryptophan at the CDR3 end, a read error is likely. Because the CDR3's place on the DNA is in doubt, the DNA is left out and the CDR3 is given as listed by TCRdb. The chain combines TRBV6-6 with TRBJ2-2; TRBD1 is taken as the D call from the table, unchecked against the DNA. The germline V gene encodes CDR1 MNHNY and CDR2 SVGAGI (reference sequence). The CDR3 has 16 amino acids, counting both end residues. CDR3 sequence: CASSSPGTGWIGELSC.

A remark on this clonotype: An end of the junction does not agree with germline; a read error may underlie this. The CDR3 loop reads CANSLNEGSGNTIYF. The CDR3 DNA sequence: TGTGCCAACAGTTTAAACGAGGGGTCTGGAAACACCATATATTTT. The chain uses TRBV12-3 or TRBV12-4 and TRBJ1-3; tentative D call: TRBD1 (5 bases). The CDR3 sequence is 15 residues long.

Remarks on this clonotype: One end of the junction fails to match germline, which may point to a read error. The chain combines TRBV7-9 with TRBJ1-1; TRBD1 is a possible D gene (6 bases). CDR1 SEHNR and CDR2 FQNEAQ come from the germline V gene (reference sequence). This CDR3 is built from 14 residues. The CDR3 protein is CASRYEQGSDEAFF. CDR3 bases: TGTGCTAGCAGATATGAACAGGGATCTGATGAAGCTTTCTTT.

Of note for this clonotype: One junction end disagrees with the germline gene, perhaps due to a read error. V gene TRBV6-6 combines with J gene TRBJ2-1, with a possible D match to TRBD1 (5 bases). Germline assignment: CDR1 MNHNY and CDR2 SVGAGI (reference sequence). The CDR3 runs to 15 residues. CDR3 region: CATSCVHLGDNEQFF. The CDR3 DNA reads TGTGCCACCAGTTGCGTCCACTTAGGGGACAATGAGCAGTTCTTC.

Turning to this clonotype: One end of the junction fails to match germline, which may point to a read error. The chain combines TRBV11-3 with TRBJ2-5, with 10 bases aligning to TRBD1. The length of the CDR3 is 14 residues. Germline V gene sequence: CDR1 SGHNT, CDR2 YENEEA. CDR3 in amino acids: CSSRLTGGWETQYF. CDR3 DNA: TGTTCCAGCCGGCTGACAGGGGGCTGGGAGACCCAGTACTTC. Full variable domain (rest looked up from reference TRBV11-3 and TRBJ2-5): EAGVVQSPRYKIIEKKQPVAFWCNPISGHNTLYWYLQNLGQGPELLIRYENEEAVDDSQLPKDRFSAERLKGVDSTLKIQPAELGDSAVYLCSSRLTGGWETQYFGPGTRLLVL.

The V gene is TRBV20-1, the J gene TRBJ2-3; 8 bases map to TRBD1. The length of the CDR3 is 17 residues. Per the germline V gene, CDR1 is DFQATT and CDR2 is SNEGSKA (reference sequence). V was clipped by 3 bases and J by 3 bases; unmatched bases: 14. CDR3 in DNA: TGCAGTGCTAGGCCGGGACAGGACAAAGGTGGAACAGATACGCAGTATTTT. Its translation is CSARPGQDKGGTDTQYF.